Below are 22 T cell receptor beta chains sequenced from a single sample in a study of shared clonotypes between healthy human individuals. CD45RO-negative cells were positively selected for CCR7, leaving out terminally differentiated effector memory CD45RA+ cells. The method was immunoSEQ multiplex PCR; TCRdb's version includes in-frame clones alone and lacks a portion of them. The table lists millions of clones, approximately 95% of them singletons. The material sequenced was naive CD8+ T cells sorted from blood. These receptor sequences come from a man aged 18 to 29 in good health.

The chain combines TRBV30 with TRBJ1-6; D is uncertain. The germline gives CDR1 GTSNPN, CDR2 SVGIG (reference sequence). V gave up 5 bases and J gave up 10 bases, with 15 bases separating them. The length of the CDR3 is 13 residues. CDR3 sequence reads: CAWGELAGSPLHF. The CDR3 DNA is TGTGCCTGGGGCGAACTGGCGGGGTCACCCCTCCACTTT.

This clone occurred once. This rearrangement joins TRBV4-1 to TRBJ2-2, with no clear D. CDR3 size: 16 residues. Between the trimmed V and J ends, which lost 1 base and 5 bases, there was a span of 14 bases. Germline loops: CDR1 MGHRA, CDR2 YSYEKL. CDR3 amino acids: CASSQATQSLTGELFF. CDR3 coding DNA: TGCGCCAGCAGCCAAGCGACACAGTCCCTTACCGGGGAGCTGTTTTTT.

The rearrangement uses TRBV19 and TRBJ2-5; D remains unclear. This CDR3 is 14 amino acids long. V lost 3 bases and J 4 bases, leaving 12 bases between the germline ends. The germline gives CDR1 LNHDA, CDR2 SQIVND (reference sequence). CDR3 coding DNA: TGTGCCAGTAGTATTTGGGGATCGGGAGAGACCCAGTACTTC. The encoded protein is CASSIWGSGETQYF.

J is TRBJ2-5 and V is TRBV9; 11 nucleotides line up with TRBD2. Trimming at V came to 2 bases and at J to 5 bases, leaving 11 bases not matched to a gene. The CDR3 length is 17 residues. CDR1 SGDLS and CDR2 YYNGEE come from the germline V gene. Here the CDR3 reads CASSVGLAGGPVETQYF. The CDR3 DNA sequence: TGTGCCAGCAGCGTTGGGCTAGCGGGGGGCCCAGTGGAGACCCAGTACTTC.

This chain's CDR3 is CASSQERDRGEPQHF. DNA of the CDR3: TGCGCCAGCAGCCAAGAGAGGGACAGGGGCGAGCCCCAGCATTTT. The chain employs TRBV4-3 and TRBJ1-5; 10 bases are a match to TRBD1. The CDR3 extends over 15 amino acids. V was pared by 0 bases and J by 8 bases, with 4 bases of the junction left unmatched. Per the germline V gene, CDR1 is LGHNA and CDR2 is YSLEER.

With regard to this clone: Other DNA sequences in this sample translate to the same CDR3. DNA of the CDR3: TGTGCCAGCAGCCAGGGGGGACAAGAGACCCAGTACTTC. Translated, it gives CASSQGGQETQYF. The V and J genes are TRBV4-2 and TRBJ2-5, with D tentatively TRBD2 (6 bases). The germline V gene encodes CDR1 LGHNA and CDR2 YNFKEQ. The V end lost 3 bases, the J end lost 2 bases, and 7 bases lay between the germline ends. This CDR3 contains 13 residues.

The rearrangement uses TRBV27 and TRBJ1-2; no clear D gene. The CDR3 extends over 14 amino acids. V was clipped by 6 bases and J by 8 bases, with 19 bases between them. Germline assignment: CDR1 MNHEY and CDR2 SMNVEV (reference sequence). The CDR3 sequence: CASSLVGTELGYTF. The CDR3 nucleotides read TGTGCCAGCAGCCTAGTGGGTACAGAGCTAGGCTACACCTTC.

The chain is built from TRBV2 and TRBJ1-4, with 8 bases identical to TRBD1. The junction had 7 bases not matched to a gene; V was cut back by 4 bases and J by 3 bases. The germline CDR1 and CDR2 sequences are SNHLY and FYNNEI. This CDR3 region has 16 residues. The DNA for the CDR3 is TGTGCCAGCAGTGGTGCAGGGGGCGGGTCTAATGAAAAACTGTTTTTT. Its protein product is CASSGAGGGSNEKLFF.

The J gene is TRBJ2-1, the V gene TRBV27, with a tentative D call TRBD2 (5 bases). The germline gives CDR1 MNHEY, CDR2 SMNVEV (reference sequence). Trimming cost V 3 bases and J 1 base, with 13 bases left between them. The CDR3 is 16 residues long. DNA for the CDR3: TGTGCCAGCAGTTTTATCGGGGTTCAATCCTACAATGAGCAGTTCTTC. Protein sequence: CASSFIGVQSYNEQFF.

This clone was detected only a few times. This chain joins TRBV29-1 and TRBJ2-5, with TRBD2 matching over 15 bases. J lost 4 bases, V lost 7 bases, and 4 bases had no gene match. Germline CDR1 SQVTM, CDR2 ANQGSEA. The CDR3 totals 14 residues. The CDR3 sequence: CSAGTSGGPETQYF. The DNA for the CDR3 is TGCAGCGCAGGGACTAGCGGGGGGCCAGAGACCCAGTACTTC. The full variable domain, in which reference TRBV29-1 and TRBJ2-5 provide the parts outside the CDR3, is SAVISQKPSRDICQRGTSLTIQCQVDSQVTMMFWYRQQPGQSLTLIATANQGSEATYESGFVIDKFPISRPNLTFSTLTVSNMSPEDSSIYLCSAGTSGGPETQYFGPGTRLLVL.

The V gene is TRBV5-1, the J gene TRBJ2-7; 8 bases are a match to TRBD1. Per the germline V gene, CDR1 is SGHRS and CDR2 is YFSETQ. CDR3 length: 12 residues. V lost 4 bases and J lost 6; bases outside the gene matches: 3. For the CDR3, the DNA is TGCGCCAGCAGCCGAGGGACAGGCGAGCAGTACTTC. Its translation is CASSRGTGEQYF. The full variable domain, completed using reference TRBV5-1 and TRBJ2-7, is KAGVTQTPRYLIKTRGQQVTLSCSPISGHRSVSWYQQTPGQGLQFLFEYFSETQRNKGNFPGRFSGRQFSNSRSEMNVSTLELGDSALYLCASSRGTGEQYFGPGTRLTVT.

This chain connects TRBV5-6 to TRBJ2-5; 9 nucleotides align to TRBD1. Germline lookup yields CDR1 SGHDT and CDR2 YYEEEE. J gave up 5 bases and V 0 bases, and 5 bases lay outside the gene matches. This CDR3 is built from 15 residues. CDR3 sequence (DNA): TGTGCCAGCAGCTTGGTACAGGGGGCCGGTGAGACCCAGTACTTC. This translates into CASSLVQGAGETQYF.

V gene TRBV6-1 combines with J gene TRBJ1-2; D unclear. V was shortened by 4 bases and J by 3 bases, with 18 bases between the two germline ends. Looked up from germline, CDR1 is MNHNS and CDR2 is SASEGT. The CDR3 length is 16 residues. The CDR3, as DNA: TGTGCCAGCAGTGGCGTGGTGATCCCGCCAGACTATGGCTACACCTTC. It codes for CASSGVVIPPDYGYTF.

The genes are TRBV4-2 and TRBJ2-5; unclear D gene. CDR3 size: 13 residues. Germline V lookup: CDR1 LGHNA, CDR2 YNFKEQ. Trimming pared 0 bases from V and 6 bases from J, leaving 8 bases between. The DNA for the CDR3 is TGTGCCAGCAGCCAAGAGAAGGAACAGACCCAGTACTTC. Translated: CASSQEKEQTQYF.

A remark on this clone: The same CDR3 arises from other DNA sequences in this sample as well. V is TRBV27 and J is TRBJ1-5, with D perhaps TRBD1 (5 bases). The CDR3 loop spans 16 amino acids. Germline-derived CDR1 and CDR2 are MNHEY and SMNVEV (reference sequence). Trimming took 0 bases from V and 7 from J, leaving 16 bases between them. The CDR3 DNA is TGTGCCAGCAGTTTATCAGGAGGGGATCTCAACCAGCCCCAGCATTTT. Protein product: CASSLSGGDLNQPQHF.

This chain connects TRBV9 to TRBJ2-3; no reliable D call. The germline gives CDR1 SGDLS, CDR2 YYNGEE. V was trimmed by 7 bases and J by 5 bases, leaving 8 bases between them. This CDR3 comprises 11 residues. DNA for the CDR3: TGTGCCAGCCAAGGGAAAGATACGCAGTATTTT. The encoded protein is CASQGKDTQYF. The full variable domain, rest sourced from reference TRBV9 and TRBJ2-3, is DSGVTQTPKHLITATGQRVTLRCSPRSGDLSVYWYQQSLDQGLQFLIQYYNGEERAKGNILERFSAQQFPDLHSELNLSSLELGDSALYFCASQGKDTQYFGPGTRLTVL.

The chain couples TRBV27 to TRBJ2-2, with D perhaps given as TRBD1 or TRBD2 (5 bases each). V was shortened by 7 bases and J by 6 bases, with 15 bases between the two germline ends. Per the germline V gene, CDR1 is MNHEY and CDR2 is SMNVEV (reference sequence). The CDR3 is made up of 14 amino acids. Here the CDR3 reads CASTGRTGPGELFF. For the CDR3, the DNA is TGTGCCAGCACCGGACGTACGGGACCCGGGGAGCTGTTTTTT.

In this sample, this clone turned up a few times. The chain carries TRBV5-6 and TRBJ2-7, with unresolved D. Germline-derived CDR1 and CDR2 are SGHDT and YYEEEE. This CDR3 region has 12 residues. V lost 2 bases and J lost 4, with 7 bases in between. The CDR3 nucleotides are TGTGCCAGCAGCTTATTGCAGTACGAGCAGTACTTC. It codes for CASSLLQYEQYF.

The rearrangement links TRBV11-3 to TRBJ2-7; 8 nucleotides match TRBD1. The V and J ends lost 5 bases and 3 bases, in that order; junction bases with no gene match: 3. The CDR3 has 13 residues. Per germline, CDR1 SGHNT and CDR2 YENEEA. The CDR3 sequence is CASSTGTGYEQYF. The CDR3 bases are TGTGCCAGCAGCACCGGGACAGGCTACGAGCAGTACTTC. Full variable domain (remainder filled in from reference TRBV11-3 and TRBJ2-7): EAGVVQSPRYKIIEKKQPVAFWCNPISGHNTLYWYLQNLGQGPELLIRYENEEAVDDSQLPKDRFSAERLKGVDSTLKIQPAELGDSAVYLCASSTGTGYEQYFGPGTRLTVT.

The CDR3 sequence: CASSQEPTGLLGETQYF. The DNA of the CDR3 is TGCGCCAGCAGCCAAGAGCCCACAGGCTTATTGGGGGAGACCCAGTACTTC. V is TRBV4-3 and J is TRBJ2-5; D perhaps matches TRBD1 (5 bases). V was cut by 0 bases and J by 5 bases, with 19 bases left in between. This CDR3 region has 17 residues. Germline V lookup: CDR1 LGHNA, CDR2 YSLEER.

A remark on this clone: A read error may produce the germline difference seen at one junction end. The sample holds other DNA sequences that translate to the same CDR3. The chain couples TRBV30 to TRBJ1-2; TRBD1 agrees at 8 bases. This CDR3 contains 13 residues. In germline, CDR1 is GTSNPN, CDR2 SVGIG (reference sequence). CDR3 protein: CAWSVMTGDGYTF. For the CDR3, the DNA is TGCGCCTGGAGTGTTATGACAGGGGATGGCTACACCTTC.

On this clone: Additional DNA sequences in this sample encode the identical CDR3. The chain recombines TRBV7-9 with TRBJ2-7, with D perhaps matching TRBD2 (5 bases). Germline values: CDR1 SEHNR, CDR2 FQNEAQ (reference sequence). The CDR3 is 12 amino acids. Trimming removed 1 base at V and 6 bases at J, with 7 bases between. CDR3 bases: TGTGCCAGCAGCTTAGGTGGAGGCGAGCAGTACTTC. It codes for CASSLGGGEQYF.